Presented here are 26 T cell receptor beta chains from one specimen sequenced in a study of cytomegalovirus exposure and HLA in healthy donors. PCR employed 60 Vbeta and 13 Jbeta primers. Only in-frame clones appear in the TCRdb table, and some are missing; sequencing was by immunoSEQ multiplex PCR. The sample has about 94,000 clones, nearly 80% seen once. The sequenced material came from PBMCs. These receptors were collected from a woman aged 40 to 49 in good health and CMV-seronegative.

This clone appeared a single time. The rearrangement uses TRBV13 and TRBJ2-5, with D perhaps matching TRBD2 (6 bases). V was trimmed by 3 bases and J by 5 bases, leaving 16 bases between them. Germline V gene lookup returns CDR1 PRHDT and CDR2 FYEKMQ (reference sequence). The length of the CDR3 is 15 residues. The CDR3 sequence: CASSFVGRGRETQYF. CDR3 sequence (DNA): TGTGCCAGCAGCTTTGTCGGGCGGGGCCGGGAGACCCAGTACTTC.

This clone was counted at least ten times. The genes are TRBV6-4 and TRBJ1-1; D is possibly TRBD1 (5 bases). Germline CDR1 and CDR2: MRHNA and SNTAGT. Trimming took 0 bases from V and 5 from J, leaving 13 bases between them. CDR3 length: 15 residues. CDR3 bases: TGTGCCAGCAGTGACTCGAGTTCTGGGGGGACTGAAGCTTTCTTT. It specifies CASSDSSSGGTEAFF.

Only a few counts were recorded for this clone. V usage is TRBV4-2 and J usage is TRBJ1-1; 9 bases match TRBD1. The CDR3 is 13 residues long. Trimming took 3 bases from V and 11 from J; bases not matched to a gene: 7. Germline V CDR1 and CDR2: LGHNA, YNFKEQ. The CDR3 region is CASSHPGQGDAFF. The CDR3 DNA is TGTGCCAGCAGCCATCCGGGACAGGGTGACGCTTTCTTT.

The V call is TRBV5-1, the J call TRBJ1-3; D possibly corresponds to TRBD1 (5 bases). V lost 4 bases and J 0 bases, leaving 11 bases between the germline ends. The CDR3 extends over 15 amino acids. Germline loops: CDR1 SGHRS, CDR2 YFSETQ. CDR3 residues: CASSVDSSSGNTIYF. For the CDR3, the DNA is TGCGCCAGCAGCGTAGACAGTTCCTCTGGAAACACCATATATTTT.

The chain joins TRBV6-6 to TRBJ1-2; the match to TRBD1 covers 9 bases. Germline CDR1 and CDR2: MNHNY and SVGAGI (reference sequence). J was trimmed by 4 bases and V by 6 bases; bases with no gene match: 6. The CDR3 has 14 residues. CDR3 loop: CASSTTGGPYGYTF. The CDR3 DNA follows: TGTGCCAGCAGCACCACAGGGGGCCCCTATGGCTACACCTTC.

The chain carries TRBV6-8 and TRBJ2-3, with D perhaps matching TRBD2 (6 bases). Trimming cost V 9 bases and J 1 base, with 11 bases left between them. The CDR3 consists of 13 residues. Germline V gives CDR1 MNHGY, CDR2 SAAAGT. The DNA for the CDR3 is TGTGCCAGTTTTGGAGGGGGCACAGATACGCAGTATTTT. This sequence encodes CASFGGGTDTQYF.

This clone has a single count. V gene TRBV2 combines with J gene TRBJ1-4; 7 bases fit TRBD1. The V and J ends lost 9 bases and 8 bases, in that order; junction bases with no gene match: 9. Germline V CDR1 and CDR2: SNHLY, FYNNEI. There are 13 residues in the CDR3. The CDR3 sequence: CARARQGGEKLFF. CDR3 DNA sequence: TGTGCCAGAGCCCGACAGGGTGGGGAAAAACTGTTTTTT.

The rearrangement links TRBV10-3 to TRBJ2-1, with 9 nucleotides matching TRBD1. CDR3 length: 15 amino acids. The V segment lost 3 bases and the J segment 9 bases; nucleotides outside the gene matches: 9. Germline CDR1 is ENHRY and CDR2 is SYGVKD. The CDR3 nucleotides read TGTGCCATCAGTGATCTTGGGACAGGGCTTTGTGAGCAGTTCTTC. Its protein is CAISDLGTGLCEQFF.

The rearrangement uses TRBV30 and TRBJ1-6; D not resolved. The V gene's germline CDR1 is GTSNPN and CDR2 SVGIG (reference sequence). Trimming took 4 bases from V and 9 from J, leaving 13 bases between them. The CDR3 runs to 13 residues. CDR3 protein: CAWTTDRGSPLHF. The CDR3 bases are TGTGCCTGGACCACCGACCGGGGTTCACCCCTCCACTTT.

J is TRBJ2-7 and V is TRBV7-9; 9 bases are shared with TRBD1. Germline loops: CDR1 SEHNR, CDR2 FQNEAQ (reference sequence). After removal of 4 bases from V and 6 bases from J, the junction contained 7 bases not matched to a gene. The CDR3 length is 14 residues. This chain's CDR3 is CASSSGTGISEQYF. DNA of the CDR3: TGTGCCAGCAGCTCCGGGACAGGGATAAGCGAGCAGTACTTC.

This chain uses TRBV13 with TRBJ1-1; the D gene is possibly TRBD1 (6 bases). From germline, CDR1 is PRHDT and CDR2 FYEKMQ (reference sequence). V was shortened by 5 bases and J by 4 bases, with 11 bases between the two germline ends. This CDR3 is 13 amino acids long. The CDR3 DNA sequence: TGTGCCAGCAGCCCAACAGGGATCACTGAAGCTTTCTTT. It encodes CASSPTGITEAFF.

The chain is built from TRBV19 and TRBJ1-2; the match to TRBD1 covers 10 bases. This CDR3 comprises 15 residues. V lost 3 bases to trimming and J lost 3 bases; unmatched junction nucleotides: 4. CDR1 is LNHDA and CDR2 is SQIVND in the germline V gene (reference sequence). The CDR3 DNA follows: TGTGCCAGTAGTATTACCGGGACAGGGGACTATGGCTACACCTTC. This codes for CASSITGTGDYGYTF.

This clone was observed a few times. The rearrangement links TRBV7-9 to TRBJ2-1; TRBD1 aligns across 9 bases. The CDR3 is 13 residues long. Trimming cost V 5 bases and J 8 bases; bases outside gene matches: 4. The germline V gene has CDR1 SEHNR and CDR2 FQNEAQ (reference sequence). DNA of the CDR3: TGTGCCAGCAGCCCATGGACAGGGGATGAGCAGTTCTTC. Its protein is CASSPWTGDEQFF.

This rearrangement joins TRBV19 to TRBJ1-2; D is unresolved. CDR1 is LNHDA, CDR2 SQIVND, per germline (reference sequence). There are 14 residues in the CDR3. V was clipped by 6 bases and J by 4 bases, with 15 bases between them. CDR3 residues: CASRMGIAGYGYTF. As DNA, the CDR3 is TGTGCCAGTAGAATGGGCATCGCCGGCTATGGCTACACCTTC.

The rearrangement uses TRBV19 and TRBJ1-1; 9 nucleotides match TRBD1. The CDR3 spans 14 residues. Per germline, CDR1 LNHDA and CDR2 SQIVND (reference sequence). Unmatched junction bases numbered 3, after V lost 5 bases and J lost 2 bases. The CDR3 protein is CASSRDRVNTEAFF. For the CDR3, the DNA is TGTGCCAGTAGTCGGGACAGGGTTAACACTGAAGCTTTCTTT. The whole variable domain, remainder taken from reference TRBV19 and TRBJ1-1, is DGGITQSPKYLFRKEGQNVTLSCEQNLNHDAMYWYRQDPGQGLRLIYYSQIVNDFQKGDIAEGYSVSREKKESFPLTVTSAQKNPTAFYLCASSRDRVNTEAFFGQGTRLTVV.

This chain links TRBV2 with TRBJ1-5, with D uncertain. CDR1 is SNHLY, CDR2 FYNNEI, per germline. The CDR3 loop spans 14 amino acids. The V end was cut by 5 bases, the J end by 4 bases, with 12 bases between. Here the CDR3 DNA reads TGTGCCAGCAGTCCCGCCCCCCTAAATCAGCCCCAGCATTTT. Translation gives CASSPAPLNQPQHF. The full variable domain, rest sourced from reference TRBV2 and TRBJ1-5, is EPEVTQTPSHQVTQMGQEVILRCVPISNHLYFYWYRQILGQKVEFLVSFYNNEISEKSEIFDDQFSVERPDGSNFTLKIRSTKLEDSAMYFCASSPAPLNQPQHFGDGTRLSIL.

The gene calls are TRBV4-3 and TRBJ2-3, with a tentative D call TRBD2 (7 bases). The V gene's germline CDR1 is LGHNA and CDR2 YSLEER. V was pared by 0 bases and J by 0 bases, with 13 bases between. This CDR3 comprises 17 residues. This CDR3 reads CASSQDLGGRSTDTQYF. The CDR3 DNA is TGCGCCAGCAGCCAAGATTTGGGGGGGCGAAGCACAGATACGCAGTATTTT.

This clone came up a few times. The chain combines TRBV7-8 with TRBJ2-7; TRBD2 might be the D (5 bases). The CDR3 totals 17 residues. V lost 1 base and J lost 0, with 16 bases in between. Germline-derived CDR1 and CDR2 are SGHVS and FQNEAQ. Here the CDR3 DNA reads TGTGCCAGCAGCTTAGGTATCCCACGGGGTACCTCCTACGAGCAGTACTTC. This sequence encodes CASSLGIPRGTSYEQYF.

The V gene is TRBV2, the J gene TRBJ2-5, with a weak D call TRBD2 (5 bases). The germline CDR1 and CDR2 sequences are SNHLY and FYNNEI. CDR3 length: 15 residues. V was trimmed by 8 bases and J by 4 bases, leaving 20 bases between them. CDR3 loop: CASSSEGLGGETQYF. CDR3 DNA sequence: TGTGCCAGCTCTTCCGAGGGATTGGGCGGAGAGACCCAGTACTTC.

This clone was recorded only once. The genes are TRBV4-2 and TRBJ2-1; TRBD2 aligns across 11 bases. Germline V gives CDR1 LGHNA, CDR2 YNFKEQ. The CDR3 loop spans 17 amino acids. V lost 4 bases to trimming and J lost 4 bases; unmatched junction nucleotides: 9. The CDR3 DNA is TGTGCCAGCAGCCGGGGGGATAGCGGGGGGGCTTACAATGAGCAGTTCTTC. Its translation is CASSRGDSGGAYNEQFF.

CDR3 in DNA: TGTGCCAGTAGCCCTCAGGGGGCGGGAGGCTACACCTTC. Protein sequence: CASSPQGAGGYTF. The V and J genes are TRBV19 and TRBJ1-2, with 8 bases identical to TRBD1. CDR1 is LNHDA and CDR2 is SQIVND in the germline V gene (reference sequence). Losses at the gene ends were 6 bases for V and 8 bases for J; bases not matched to a gene: 8. The CDR3 has 13 amino acids.

The chain links TRBV19 to TRBJ1-6, with D perhaps matching TRBD1 (6 bases). The germline V and J ends were trimmed by 6 bases and 7 bases, with 13 bases remaining between them. The CDR3 is made up of 14 amino acids. Germline V gene lookup returns CDR1 LNHDA and CDR2 SQIVND (reference sequence). This CDR3 is CASSDTGYNSPLHF. The CDR3 DNA is TGTGCCAGTAGCGATACAGGGTACAATTCACCCCTCCACTTT. Complete variable domain (other parts from reference TRBV19 and TRBJ1-6): DGGITQSPKYLFRKEGQNVTLSCEQNLNHDAMYWYRQDPGQGLRLIYYSQIVNDFQKGDIAEGYSVSREKKESFPLTVTSAQKNPTAFYLCASSDTGYNSPLHFGNGTRLTVT.

About this clone: The junction and the germline gene differ at one end; a read error may be behind it. The J gene is TRBJ1-1, the V gene TRBV7-9, with TRBD1 identical over 11 bases. CDR3 size: 16 residues. The germline gives CDR1 SEHNR, CDR2 FQNEAQ (reference sequence). As DNA, the CDR3 is TGTTCCAGCAGCTTAGCTTCGGGACAGGGGGGCACTGAAGCTTTCTTT. Its protein product is CSSSLASGQGGTEAFF.

The J gene is TRBJ1-2, the V gene TRBV6-1; D possibly corresponds to TRBD1 (5 bases). Germline CDR1 reads MNHNS; CDR2 reads SASEGT. The CDR3 has 12 amino acids. V lost 9 bases and J lost 3, with 11 bases in between. The CDR3 region is CASQGIYYGYTF. As DNA, the CDR3 is TGTGCCAGTCAGGGTATCTACTATGGCTACACCTTC.

The J gene is TRBJ1-5, the V gene TRBV30; tentative D call: TRBD1 (5 bases). Germline assignment: CDR1 GTSNPN and CDR2 SVGIG (reference sequence). V lost 0 bases and J 2 bases, leaving 14 bases between the germline ends. The length of the CDR3 is 16 residues. The CDR3 region is CAWSVPFGAGNQPQHF. CDR3 sequence (DNA): TGTGCCTGGAGTGTACCCTTTGGGGCAGGCAATCAGCCCCAGCATTTT.

The V and J genes are TRBV5-4 and TRBJ2-5, with 7 bases that match TRBD1. Germline CDR1 and CDR2: SGHNT and YYREEE (reference sequence). The CDR3 spans 15 residues. The V segment lost 1 base and the J segment 3 bases; nucleotides outside the gene matches: 6. The CDR3 spells CASSLKGAIEETQYF. The CDR3 DNA sequence: TGTGCCAGCAGCTTGAAGGGGGCGATAGAAGAGACCCAGTACTTC.